One sample yielded the 20 T cell receptor beta chains listed below, sequenced in a study of T cell responses to AZD1222 COVID-19 vaccine. Measured with immunoSEQ multiplex PCR; TCRdb has only the in-frame clones, and not every one. The data hold roughly 100,000 clones, with 80% to 95% observed a single time. This specimen was peripheral blood, taken on day 0 of AZD1222 vaccination. All receptors derive from an adult in good health.

The chain uses TRBV7-8 and TRBJ1-1; a possible D gene is TRBD1 (6 bases). V was clipped by 7 bases and J by 6 bases, with 27 bases between them. The CDR3 totals 17 residues. Germline V lookup: CDR1 SGHVS, CDR2 FQNEAQ. CDR3 sequence reads: CASIPARIPRGPSEAFF. The CDR3 nucleotides are TGTGCCAGCATACCTGCTCGGATCCCCCGGGGGCCTTCTGAAGCTTTCTTT. The full variable domain, in which reference TRBV7-8 and TRBJ1-1 provide the parts outside the CDR3, is GAGVSQSPRYKVAKRGQDVALRCDPISGHVSLFWYQQALGQGPEFLTYFQNEAQLDKSGLPSDRFFAERPEGSVSTLKIQRTQQEDSAVYLCASIPARIPRGPSEAFFGQGTRLTVV.

J is TRBJ1-2 and V is TRBV6-1; D gene uncertain. V dropped 1 base and J dropped 7 bases, with 10 bases sitting between them. Germline V gene sequence: CDR1 MNHNS, CDR2 SASEGT. This CDR3 spans 13 amino acids. This CDR3 is CASSEGVRRGYTF. In DNA form, the CDR3 reads TGTGCCAGCAGTGAAGGGGTACGGCGTGGCTACACCTTC.

This clone has more than one count but fewer than ten. The chain joins TRBV5-8 to TRBJ2-1; D gene unclear. From germline, CDR1 is SGHTS and CDR2 YDEGEE. Trimming took 1 base from V and 9 from J, leaving 8 bases between them. CDR3 length: 12 residues. The DNA of the CDR3 is TGTGCCAGCAGCTTGCTCTTGGGTGAGCAGTTCTTC. It encodes CASSLLLGEQFF.

This chain links TRBV29-1 with TRBJ1-3, with D possibly being TRBD1 (5 bases). Germline assignment: CDR1 SQVTM and CDR2 ANQGSEA. V was trimmed by 7 bases and J by 2 bases, leaving 15 bases between them. The CDR3 is 14 amino acids. This CDR3 reads CSADTDSTGNTIYF. Here the CDR3 DNA reads TGCAGCGCCGATACTGACAGTACTGGAAACACCATATATTTT.

J is TRBJ1-2 and V is TRBV23-1; D not certain. TRBV23-1 carries the ORF label, with uncertain function. The V gene lost 7 bases and the J gene lost 8 bases, with 11 bases spanning the gap. The CDR3 has 11 residues. CDR3 amino acids: CASKHCGGYTF. CDR3 DNA: TGCGCCAGCAAACATTGTGGCGGCTACACCTTC.

This chain links TRBV29-1 with TRBJ2-3; 11 bases are shared with TRBD2. The germline CDR1 and CDR2 sequences are SQVTM and ANQGSEA. The CDR3 is 20 amino acids. V was clipped by 0 bases and J by 0 bases; unmatched bases: 14. The CDR3 loop reads CSVEDYSSGGSSASTDTQYF. Written as DNA, the CDR3 is TGCAGCGTTGAAGATTATTCTAGCGGGGGGTCTAGTGCTAGCACAGATACGCAGTATTTT.

V usage is TRBV7-3 and J usage is TRBJ2-7; 9 bases fit TRBD2. The CDR3 loop spans 15 amino acids. The germline gives CDR1 SGHTA, CDR2 FQGTGA. V was pared by 6 bases and J by 6 bases, with 12 bases of the junction left unmatched. The CDR3 loop reads CASSLLAGPMVEQYF. Written as DNA, the CDR3 is TGTGCCAGCAGTCTCCTAGCGGGGCCGATGGTCGAGCAGTACTTC. The complete variable domain, with remaining parts taken from reference TRBV7-3 and TRBJ2-7, reads GAGVSQTPSNKVTEKGKYVELRCDPISGHTALYWYRQSLGQGPEFLIYFQGTGAADDSGLPNDRFFAVRPEGSVSTLKIQRTERGDSAVYLCASSLLAGPMVEQYFGPGTRLTVT.

This clone was recorded a few times. The chain is built from TRBV5-1 and TRBJ1-1; D is unresolved. The CDR3 length is 12 residues. The V end was cut by 4 bases, the J end by 4 bases, with 8 bases between. Looked up from germline, CDR1 is SGHRS and CDR2 is YFSETQ. The CDR3 DNA reads TGCGCCAGCAGCATGAGTACCACTGAAGCTTTCTTT. Translated, it gives CASSMSTTEAFF.

This chain uses TRBV28 with TRBJ1-5, with D unresolved. The CDR3 spans 16 residues. V lost 10 bases and J lost 1, with 20 bases in between. The germline V gene encodes CDR1 MDHEN and CDR2 SYDVKM. CDR3 nucleotides: TGTGCCACCACCCTAGGACCGGGGAGGAGCAATCAGCCCCAGCATTTT. Its protein product is CATTLGPGRSNQPQHF.

This clone was counted once. The V and J genes are TRBV19 and TRBJ1-1; D perhaps matches TRBD1 (5 bases). The CDR3 has 14 amino acids. The V and J ends lost 7 bases and 4 bases respectively, with 16 bases between them. Germline V lookup: CDR1 LNHDA, CDR2 SQIVND (reference sequence). CDR3 amino acids: CASNPQALSTEAFF. The CDR3 DNA is TGTGCCAGTAATCCACAGGCCCTGAGCACTGAAGCTTTCTTT.

The chain has TRBV28 and TRBJ1-4; the D is unclear. Trimming removed 3 bases from V and 2 bases from J, with 19 bases in between. CDR1 is MDHEN and CDR2 is SYDVKM in the germline V gene. This CDR3 contains 18 residues. CDR3 in amino acids: CASSFGPLVGLTNEKLFF. The CDR3 nucleotides read TGTGCCAGCAGTTTTGGGCCGCTTGTGGGTTTGACTAATGAAAAACTGTTTTTT.

V is TRBV7-2 and J is TRBJ2-7; tentative D call: TRBD2 (5 bases). V was clipped by 3 bases and J by 4 bases, with 7 bases between them. The germline CDR1 and CDR2 sequences are SGHTA and FQGNSA. The CDR3 is 12 amino acids. This CDR3 is CASSFSGYEQYF. The CDR3 coding sequence is TGTGCCAGCAGCTTTTCGGGGTACGAGCAGTACTTC.

The chain recombines TRBV18 with TRBJ1-6; 7 nucleotides align to TRBD1. The CDR3 loop spans 13 amino acids. In germline, CDR1 is KGHSH, CDR2 LQKENI. V shed 4 bases and J 9 bases; nucleotides not matched to a gene: 3. CDR3 residues: CASSLDRFSPLHF. CDR3 coding DNA: TGTGCCAGCTCACTGGACAGGTTTTCACCCCTCCACTTT. The full variable domain, rest sourced from reference TRBV18 and TRBJ1-6, is NAGVMQNPRHLVRRRGQEARLRCSPMKGHSHVYWYRQLPEEGLKFMVYLQKENIIDESGMPKERFSAEFPKEGPSILRIQQVVRGDSAAYFCASSLDRFSPLHFGNGTRLTVT.

V gene TRBV5-5 combines with J gene TRBJ2-5; D gene uncertain. Trimming took 4 bases from V and 5 from J, leaving 18 bases between them. The CDR3 spans 15 residues. Germline values: CDR1 SGHKS, CDR2 YYEKEE (reference sequence). CDR3 region: CASSQNQGLSETQYF. The CDR3 region has the DNA TGTGCCAGCAGCCAAAACCAAGGGCTAAGCGAGACCCAGTACTTC.

This chain joins TRBV25-1 and TRBJ1-4, with D possibly being TRBD1 (5 bases). Germline V gene data show CDR1 as MGHDK and CDR2 as SYGVNS. The V gene lost 1 base and the J gene lost 3 bases, with 15 bases spanning the gap. This CDR3 region has 17 residues. CDR3 nucleotides: TGTGCCAGCAGTGAATCTCCTTCAGGGTCACCTAATGAAAAACTGTTTTTT. Amino acid sequence: CASSESPSGSPNEKLFF.

V is TRBV4-3 and J is TRBJ1-1; D not resolved. The length of the CDR3 is 13 residues. CDR1 LGHNA and CDR2 YSLEER come from the germline V gene. Deletions cut 5 bases from V and 1 base from J, with 8 bases between. The DNA for the CDR3 is TGCGCCAGCAGCACACAAGGGAACACTGAAGCTTTCTTT. Encoded protein: CASSTQGNTEAFF.

The chain recombines TRBV20-1 with TRBJ1-5; TRBD1 aligns across 7 bases. Germline V gives CDR1 DFQATT, CDR2 SNEGSKA (reference sequence). V trimming: 3 bases; J trimming: 4 bases; junction bases outside the gene matches: 12. CDR3 length: 16 amino acids. The CDR3 DNA reads as TGCAGTGCTAGTCGCACCCGGGACAGCCCGAATCAGCCCCAGCATTTT. Its protein product is CSASRTRDSPNQPQHF.

The chain uses TRBV9 and TRBJ2-1; D remains unclear. The CDR3 runs to 11 residues. V was shortened by 0 bases and J by 7 bases, with 2 bases between the two germline ends. Germline CDR1 and CDR2: SGDLS and YYNGEE. The DNA of the CDR3 is TGTGCCAGCAGCGTAGCAAATGAGCAGTTCTTC. This codes for CASSVANEQFF.

The chain links TRBV30 to TRBJ1-2, with D hard to call. Germline V lookup: CDR1 GTSNPN, CDR2 SVGIG (reference sequence). The ends were cut back, 6 bases at V and 6 bases at J, with 11 bases in the middle. This CDR3 spans 11 amino acids. CDR3 nucleotides: TGTGCCTGCCGCGGCGGAGATGGCTACACCTTC. Its translation: CACRGGDGYTF.

V gene TRBV6-5 combines with J gene TRBJ1-5; D remains ambiguous. The germline V gene has CDR1 MNHEY and CDR2 SVGAGI. V was pared by 7 bases and J by 1 base, with 8 bases between. The CDR3 length is 13 residues. CDR3 DNA: TGTGCCAGCACCTTAAGAAGCAATCAGCCCCAGCATTTT. Protein product: CASTLRSNQPQHF.